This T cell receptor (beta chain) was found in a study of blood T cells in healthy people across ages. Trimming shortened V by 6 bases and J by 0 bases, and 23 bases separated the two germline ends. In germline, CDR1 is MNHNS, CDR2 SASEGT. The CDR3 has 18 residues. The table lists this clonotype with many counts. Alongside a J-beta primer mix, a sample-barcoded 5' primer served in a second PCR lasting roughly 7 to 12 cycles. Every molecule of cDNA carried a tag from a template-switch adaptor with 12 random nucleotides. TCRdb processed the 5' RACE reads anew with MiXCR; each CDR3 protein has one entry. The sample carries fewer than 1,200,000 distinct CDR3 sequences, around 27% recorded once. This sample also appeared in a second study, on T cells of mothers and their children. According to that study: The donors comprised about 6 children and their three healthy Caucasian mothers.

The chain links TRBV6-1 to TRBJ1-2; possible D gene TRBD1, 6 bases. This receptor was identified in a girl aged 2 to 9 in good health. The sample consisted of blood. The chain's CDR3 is CASSPPGQRVASNYGYTF. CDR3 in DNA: TGTGCCAGCAGCCCCCCCGGACAGCGAGTGGCCTCTAACTATGGCTACACCTTC.